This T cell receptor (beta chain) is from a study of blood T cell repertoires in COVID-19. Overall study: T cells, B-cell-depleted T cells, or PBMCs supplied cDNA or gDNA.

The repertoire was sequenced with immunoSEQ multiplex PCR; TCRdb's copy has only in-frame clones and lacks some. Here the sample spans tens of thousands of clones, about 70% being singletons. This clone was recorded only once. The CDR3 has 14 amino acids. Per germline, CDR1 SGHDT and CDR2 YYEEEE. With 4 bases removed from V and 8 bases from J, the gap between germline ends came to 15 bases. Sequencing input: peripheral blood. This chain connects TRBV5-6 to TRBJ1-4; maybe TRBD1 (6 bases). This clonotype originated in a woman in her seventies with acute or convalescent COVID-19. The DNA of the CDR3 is TGTGCCAGCAGCGCGGACAGCCGGGCGGAAAAACTGTTTTTT. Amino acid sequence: CASSADSRAEKLFF.